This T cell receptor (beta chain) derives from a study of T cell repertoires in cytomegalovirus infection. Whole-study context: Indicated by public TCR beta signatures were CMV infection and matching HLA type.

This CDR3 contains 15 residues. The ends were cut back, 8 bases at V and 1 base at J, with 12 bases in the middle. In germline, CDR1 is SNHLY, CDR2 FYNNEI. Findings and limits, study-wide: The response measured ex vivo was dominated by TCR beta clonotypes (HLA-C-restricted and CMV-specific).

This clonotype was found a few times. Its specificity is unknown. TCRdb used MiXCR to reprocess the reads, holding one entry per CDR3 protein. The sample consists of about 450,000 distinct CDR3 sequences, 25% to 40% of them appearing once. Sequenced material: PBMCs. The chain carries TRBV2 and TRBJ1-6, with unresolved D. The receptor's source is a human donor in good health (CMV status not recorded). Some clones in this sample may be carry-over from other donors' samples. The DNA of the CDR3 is TGTGCCAGCGGAACGACCGGGTCCTATAATTCACCCCTCCACTTT. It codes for CASGTTGSYNSPLHF.